This T cell receptor beta chain was sequenced in a study of a mutant IDH1 vaccine in newly diagnosed glioma (dated by TCRdb to 2020 to 2023). Looking at the study overall: Across visits V03 through V10, patients got a total of eight vaccinations, given in weeks 1, 3, 5, 7, 11, 15, 19 and 23. In the chemotherapy-containing groups, vaccination started alongside temozolomide cycles, whereas in patients who had radiotherapy alone it started 4-6 weeks after radiotherapy. Of the 32 patients who were treated, about 60% were male and approximately 38% were female, and the mean age was around 40 years. Before enrollment, most patients had been given radiochemotherapy with temozolomide as standard therapy, while the rest had received either radiotherapy alone or temozolomide alone. Six visits were used for peripheral blood collection: V03 (baseline), V05, V07, V10, V12 and V13. For exploratory analyses, longitudinal TCRB deep sequencing was carried out in 25 treated patients wherever samples were available. Study-level results and caveats: No apparent relationship was observed between pseudoprogression and alterations in the top peripheral T cell clonotypes detected by TCRB sequencing. Availability determined which PBMC samples were chosen for TCRB deep sequencing. Immune responses induced by the vaccine were seen in around 93% of patients across multiple MHC alleles. The authors stated that sample limitations prevented analyses of patient blood samples from being reproduced.

V gives up 1 base and J gives up 0 bases, and the segment between their germline ends measures 4 bases. From its cysteine to its phenylalanine, the CDR3 spans 13 amino acids. The kept DNA is CDR3 alone, 39 bases in frame from the first base. CDR1 is given as SGHDT and CDR2 as YYEEEE, both from the germline V gene. The sample's time point label is to be understood as: week 23, last vaccination. Every vaccine dose consisted of 300 ug of a 20-mer mutant IDH1 peptide in Montanide, administered subcutaneously together with topical imiquimod. Newly diagnosed WHO grade 3 or 4 IDH1-mutant astrocytomas showing loss of nuclear ATRX were present in the donors. The samples were drawn from NOA16, a multicentre, single-arm, open-label phase I trial in Germany that tested a mutant IDH1 peptide vaccine in humans for the first time. Genomic DNA for TCRB sequencing was extracted from EDTA blood using the DNeasy Blood and Tissue Kit.

The receptor library was made with the immunoSEQ multiplex PCR assay. Rearranged TCR beta chain sequences were amplified with the hsTCRB Kit following the manufacturer's protocol. TCRB libraries were sequenced on an Illumina MiSeq. Regarding the original processing steps: The kit vendor's proprietary platform handled demultiplexing, trimming and gene mapping. In TCRdb, the immuneACCESS table is reduced to in-frame sequences with V and J assigned. These tables do not hold every clone; where another copy was compared, an unresolved V gene accounts for under half, and the others remain unexplained. V, J and clone size are taken as reported in that table, and D and trimming were inferred from the DNA itself. In this sample the table shows approximately 41,000 clones, around 79% of which occur a single time. Together, the top ten hold around 6.6% of the sample. A remark on this clone: Its antigen is not yet known. Base-call qualities are not available, and no considerably larger clone is one nucleotide away.

This TCR was recovered from a woman aged 40 to 50 with glioma. Some clones in this sample may be carry-over from other donors' samples. The receptor chain draws on TRBV5-6 and TRBJ1-1; too little of a D gene remains to name it. The starting material was PBMCs, obtained from a glioma patient whose treatment included an IDH1 peptide vaccine. The nucleotide sequence is TGTGCCAGCAGCTTGACCATGAACACTGAAGCTTTCTTT. It translates as CASSLTMNTEAFF.